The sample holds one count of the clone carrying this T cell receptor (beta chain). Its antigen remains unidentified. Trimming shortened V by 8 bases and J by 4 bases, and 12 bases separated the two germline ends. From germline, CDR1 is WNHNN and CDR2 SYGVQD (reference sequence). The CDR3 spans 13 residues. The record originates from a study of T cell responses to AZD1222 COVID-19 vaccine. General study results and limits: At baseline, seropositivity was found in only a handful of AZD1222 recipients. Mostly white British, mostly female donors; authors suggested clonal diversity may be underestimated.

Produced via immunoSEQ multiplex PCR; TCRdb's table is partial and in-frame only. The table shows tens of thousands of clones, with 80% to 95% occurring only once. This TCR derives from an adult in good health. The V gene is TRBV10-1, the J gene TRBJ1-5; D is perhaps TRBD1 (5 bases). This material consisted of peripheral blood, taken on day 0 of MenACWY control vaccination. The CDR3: CASARGTNQPQHF. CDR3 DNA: TGCGCCAGCGCGAGGGGTACGAATCAGCCCCAGCATTTT.